Listed here is a single T cell receptor (beta chain). CDR1 and CDR2 (germline): SGHRS, YFSETQ. This CDR3 spans 17 amino acids. V was pared by 2 bases and J by 5 bases, with 19 bases between. This entry is derived from a study of blood T cell repertoires in COVID-19. In the study overall: The analysed material was cDNA or gDNA that came from T cells, B-cell-depleted T cells, or PBMCs.

Original analysis: The assay estimated nucleated cells by amplifying reference gene primers. The method was immunoSEQ multiplex PCR; TCRdb's version includes in-frame clones alone and lacks a portion of them. The V and J calls and clone size were taken over from that table, and D and trimming were inferred from the DNA. There are about 230,000 clones in the sample; about 79% occur only once, and 2% to 2.5% lies in the top ten. This chain joins TRBV5-1 and TRBJ1-4, with D possibly being TRBD1 (5 bases). The TCR comes from a man aged 40-49 years who had recovered from COVID-19. The sequenced sample consisted of peripheral blood. This CDR3 is CASSLASNRPSNEKLFF. The CDR3 DNA reads as TGCGCCAGCAGCTTAGCCTCTAACAGGCCCTCCAATGAAAAACTGTTTTTT. The full variable domain, its missing parts supplied by reference TRBV5-1 and TRBJ1-4, is KAGVTQTPRYLIKTRGQQVTLSCSPISGHRSVSWYQQTPGQGLQFLFEYFSETQRNKGNFPGRFSGRQFSNSRSEMNVSTLELGDSALYLCASSLASNRPSNEKLFFGSGTQLSVL.